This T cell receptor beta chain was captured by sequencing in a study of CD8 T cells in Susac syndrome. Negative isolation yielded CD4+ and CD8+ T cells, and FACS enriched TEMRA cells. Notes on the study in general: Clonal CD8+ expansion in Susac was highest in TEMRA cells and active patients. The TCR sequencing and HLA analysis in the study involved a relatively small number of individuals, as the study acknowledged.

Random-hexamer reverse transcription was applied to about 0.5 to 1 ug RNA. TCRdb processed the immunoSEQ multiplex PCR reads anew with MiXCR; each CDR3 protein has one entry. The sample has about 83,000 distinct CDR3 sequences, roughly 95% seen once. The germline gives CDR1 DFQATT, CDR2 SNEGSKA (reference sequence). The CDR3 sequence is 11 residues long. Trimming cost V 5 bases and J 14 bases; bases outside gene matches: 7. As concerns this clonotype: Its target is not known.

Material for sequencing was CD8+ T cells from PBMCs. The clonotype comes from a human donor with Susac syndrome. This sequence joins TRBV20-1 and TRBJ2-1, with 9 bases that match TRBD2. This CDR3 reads CSAGTSQKKFF. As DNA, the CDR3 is TGCAGTGCTGGGACTAGCCAAAAAAAGTTCTTC.